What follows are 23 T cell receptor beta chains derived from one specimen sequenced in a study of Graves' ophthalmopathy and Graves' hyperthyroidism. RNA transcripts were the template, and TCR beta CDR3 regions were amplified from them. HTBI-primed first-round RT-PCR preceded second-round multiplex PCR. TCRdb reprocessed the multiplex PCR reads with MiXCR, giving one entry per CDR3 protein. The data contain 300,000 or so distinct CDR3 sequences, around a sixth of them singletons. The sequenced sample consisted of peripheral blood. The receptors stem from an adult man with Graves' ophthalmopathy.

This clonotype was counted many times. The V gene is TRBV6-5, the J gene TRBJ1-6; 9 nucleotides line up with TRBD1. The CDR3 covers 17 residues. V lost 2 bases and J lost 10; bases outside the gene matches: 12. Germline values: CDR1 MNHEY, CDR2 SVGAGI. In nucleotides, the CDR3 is TGTGCCAGCAGTTACCGGGGGACAGGGATCGTTCGATCACCCCTCCACTTT. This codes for CASSYRGTGIVRSPLHF.

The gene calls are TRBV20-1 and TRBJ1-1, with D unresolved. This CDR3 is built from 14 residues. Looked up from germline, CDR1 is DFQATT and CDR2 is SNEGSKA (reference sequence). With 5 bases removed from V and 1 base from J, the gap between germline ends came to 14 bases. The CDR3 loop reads CSAGPGSRNTEAFF. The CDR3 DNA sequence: TGCAGTGCTGGCCCCGGCTCACGGAACACTGAAGCTTTCTTT.

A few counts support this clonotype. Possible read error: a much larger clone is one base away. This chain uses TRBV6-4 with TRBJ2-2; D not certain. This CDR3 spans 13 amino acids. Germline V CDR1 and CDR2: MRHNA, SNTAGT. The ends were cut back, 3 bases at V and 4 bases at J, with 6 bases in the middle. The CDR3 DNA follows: TGTGCCAGCAGTGATTCTAGCACCGGGGAGCTGTTTTTT. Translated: CASSDSSTGELFF.

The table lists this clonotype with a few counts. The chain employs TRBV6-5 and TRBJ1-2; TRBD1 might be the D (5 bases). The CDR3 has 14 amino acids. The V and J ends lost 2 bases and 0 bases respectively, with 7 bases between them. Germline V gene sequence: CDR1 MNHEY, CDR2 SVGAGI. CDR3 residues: CASSYKDTNYGYTF. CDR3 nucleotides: TGTGCCAGCAGTTACAAGGACACTAACTATGGCTACACCTTC.

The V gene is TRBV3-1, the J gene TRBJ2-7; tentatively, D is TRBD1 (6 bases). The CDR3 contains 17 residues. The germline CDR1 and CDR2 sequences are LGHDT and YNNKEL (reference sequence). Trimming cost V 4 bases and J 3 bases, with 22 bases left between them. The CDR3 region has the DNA TGTGCCAGCAGCCCCCACCGGATGGGGCAGGGGAGCTACGAGCAGTACTTC. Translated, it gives CASSPHRMGQGSYEQYF.

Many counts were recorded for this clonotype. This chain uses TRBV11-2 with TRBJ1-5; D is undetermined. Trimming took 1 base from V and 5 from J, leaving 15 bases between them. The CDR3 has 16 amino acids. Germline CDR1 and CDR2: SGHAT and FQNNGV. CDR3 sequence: CASSLGRLGLDQPQHF. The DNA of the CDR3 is TGTGCCAGCAGCTTAGGTCGCCTCGGGTTGGATCAGCCCCAGCATTTT.

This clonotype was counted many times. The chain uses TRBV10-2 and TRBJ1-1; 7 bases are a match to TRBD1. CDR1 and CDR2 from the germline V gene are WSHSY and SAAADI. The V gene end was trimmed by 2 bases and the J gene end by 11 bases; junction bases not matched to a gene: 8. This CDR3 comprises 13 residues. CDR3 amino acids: CASSEPRQGSAFF. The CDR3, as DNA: TGCGCCAGCAGTGAGCCTAGACAGGGAAGCGCTTTCTTT.

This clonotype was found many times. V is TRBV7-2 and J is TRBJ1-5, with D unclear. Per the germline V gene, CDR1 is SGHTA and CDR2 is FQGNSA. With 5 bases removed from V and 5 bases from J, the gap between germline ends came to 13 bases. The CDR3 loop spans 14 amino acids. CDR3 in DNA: TGTGCCAGCAGCCTCCGGGGTTGGGATCAGCCCCAGCATTTT. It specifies CASSLRGWDQPQHF. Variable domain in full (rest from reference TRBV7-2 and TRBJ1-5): GAGVSQSPSNKVTEKGKDVELRCDPISGHTALYWYRQSLGQGLEFLIYFQGNSAPDKSGLPSDRFSAERTGGSVSTLTIQRTQQEDSAVYLCASSLRGWDQPQHFGDGTRLSIL.

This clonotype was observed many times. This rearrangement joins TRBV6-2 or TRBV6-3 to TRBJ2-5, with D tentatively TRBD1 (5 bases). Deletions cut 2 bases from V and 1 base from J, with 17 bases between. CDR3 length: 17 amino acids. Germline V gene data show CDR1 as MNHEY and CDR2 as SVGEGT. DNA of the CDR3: TGTGCCAGCAGTTACCTCCCCATGACAGTAGTCCAAGAGACCCAGTACTTC. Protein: CASSYLPMTVVQETQYF.

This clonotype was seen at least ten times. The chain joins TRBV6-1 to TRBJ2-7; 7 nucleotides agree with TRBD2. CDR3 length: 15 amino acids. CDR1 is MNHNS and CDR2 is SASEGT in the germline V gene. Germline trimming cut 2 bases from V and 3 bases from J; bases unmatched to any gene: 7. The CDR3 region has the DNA TGTGCCAGCAGTGAACTACGTGGACTAGTCTACGAGCAGTACTTC. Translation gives CASSELRGLVYEQYF.

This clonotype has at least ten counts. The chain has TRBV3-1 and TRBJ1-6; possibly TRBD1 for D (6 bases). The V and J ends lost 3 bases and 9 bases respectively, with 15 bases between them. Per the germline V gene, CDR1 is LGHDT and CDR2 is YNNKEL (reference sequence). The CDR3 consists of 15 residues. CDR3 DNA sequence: TGTGCCAGCAGCCAGAAGGGGGGGATTGGTTCACCCCTCCACTTT. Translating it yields CASSQKGGIGSPLHF.

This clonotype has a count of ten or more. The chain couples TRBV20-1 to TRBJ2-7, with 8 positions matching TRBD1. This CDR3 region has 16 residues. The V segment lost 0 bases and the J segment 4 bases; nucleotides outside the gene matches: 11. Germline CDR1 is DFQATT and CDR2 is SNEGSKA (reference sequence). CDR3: CSAREYRGYFMYEQYF. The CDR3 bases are TGCAGTGCTAGAGAATACAGGGGGTACTTTATGTACGAGCAGTACTTC.

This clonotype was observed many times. CDR3 amino acids: CASRPRSQSDEQYF. The CDR3 coding sequence is TGTGCCAGCCGGCCGAGGTCCCAATCTGACGAGCAGTACTTC. The chain recombines TRBV2 with TRBJ2-7; D is undetermined. In germline, CDR1 is SNHLY, CDR2 FYNNEI. With 8 bases removed from V and 5 bases from J, the gap between germline ends came to 19 bases. The CDR3 length is 14 residues.

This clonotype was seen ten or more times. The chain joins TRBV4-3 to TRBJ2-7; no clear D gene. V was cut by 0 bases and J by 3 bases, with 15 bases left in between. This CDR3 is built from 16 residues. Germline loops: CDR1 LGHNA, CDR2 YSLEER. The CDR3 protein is CASSQEELRSLYEQYF. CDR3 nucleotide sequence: TGCGCCAGCAGCCAAGAGGAACTTAGGTCCCTCTACGAGCAGTACTTC.

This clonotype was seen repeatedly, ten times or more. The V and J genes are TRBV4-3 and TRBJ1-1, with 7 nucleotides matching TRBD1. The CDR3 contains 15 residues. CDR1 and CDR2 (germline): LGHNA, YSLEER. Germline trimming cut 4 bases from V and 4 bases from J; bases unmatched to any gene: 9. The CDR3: CASSLNGQGGTEAFF. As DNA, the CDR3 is TGCGCCAGCAGCCTCAACGGCCAGGGGGGCACTGAAGCTTTCTTT.

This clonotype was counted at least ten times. Written as DNA, the CDR3 is TGTGCCAGCAGTTACTCGCCCCTTTTTACAGCAAACACCGGGGAGCTGTTTTTT. Protein product: CASSYSPLFTANTGELFF. V usage is TRBV6-2 or TRBV6-3 and J usage is TRBJ2-2; unclear D gene. V dropped 0 bases and J dropped 2 bases, with 16 bases sitting between them. Germline values: CDR1 MNHEY, CDR2 SVGEGT. The CDR3 consists of 18 residues.

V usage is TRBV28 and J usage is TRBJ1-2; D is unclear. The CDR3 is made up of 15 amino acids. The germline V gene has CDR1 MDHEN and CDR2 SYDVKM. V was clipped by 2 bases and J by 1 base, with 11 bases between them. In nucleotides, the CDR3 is TGTGCCAGCAGTTTAGGTGGTCGTAATAACTATGGCTACACCTTC. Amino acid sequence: CASSLGGRNNYGYTF.

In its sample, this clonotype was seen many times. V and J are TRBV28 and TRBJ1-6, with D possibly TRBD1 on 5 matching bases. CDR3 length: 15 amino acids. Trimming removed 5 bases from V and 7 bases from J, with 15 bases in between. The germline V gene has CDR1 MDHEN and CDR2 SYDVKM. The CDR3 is CASSTQGGLNSPLHF. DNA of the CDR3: TGTGCCAGCAGTACCCAGGGAGGTTTGAATTCACCCCTCCACTTT.

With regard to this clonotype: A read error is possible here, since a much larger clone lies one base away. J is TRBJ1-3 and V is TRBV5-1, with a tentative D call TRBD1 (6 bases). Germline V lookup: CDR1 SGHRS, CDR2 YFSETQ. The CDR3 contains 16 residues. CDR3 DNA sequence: TGCGCCAGCAGCTTGGACCAGGGGAGCTCTGGATACACCATATATTTT. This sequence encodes CASSLDQGSSGYTIYF.

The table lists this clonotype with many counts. CDR3 sequence reads: CASSLSGGDEQYF. CDR3 bases: TGTGCCAGCAGCCTTAGCGGGGGGGACGAGCAGTACTTC. The gene calls are TRBV7-2 and TRBJ2-7, with 11 bases fitting TRBD2. Germline V gene sequence: CDR1 SGHTA, CDR2 FQGNSA. This CDR3 spans 13 amino acids. Trimming took 5 bases from V and 5 from J; bases not matched to a gene: 2.

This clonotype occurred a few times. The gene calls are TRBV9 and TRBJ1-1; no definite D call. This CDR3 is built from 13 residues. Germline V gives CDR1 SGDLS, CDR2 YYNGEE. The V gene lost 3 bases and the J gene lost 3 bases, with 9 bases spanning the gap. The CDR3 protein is CASSAGLDTEAFF. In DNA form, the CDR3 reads TGTGCCAGCAGCGCCGGTTTGGACACTGAAGCTTTCTTT.

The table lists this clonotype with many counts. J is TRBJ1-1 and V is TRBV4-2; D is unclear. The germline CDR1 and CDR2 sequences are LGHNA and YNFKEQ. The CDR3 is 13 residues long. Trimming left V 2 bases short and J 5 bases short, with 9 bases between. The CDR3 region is CASSQRSRTEAFF. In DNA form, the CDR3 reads TGTGCCAGCAGCCAAAGGTCGAGAACTGAAGCTTTCTTT.

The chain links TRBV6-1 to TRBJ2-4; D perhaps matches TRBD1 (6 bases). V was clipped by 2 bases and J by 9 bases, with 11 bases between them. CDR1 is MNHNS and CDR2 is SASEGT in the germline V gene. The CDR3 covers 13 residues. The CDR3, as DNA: TGTGCCAGCAGTGAAAACAGGGTGGGCATTCAGTACTTC. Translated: CASSENRVGIQYF.